This TCR beta chain was profiled in a study of T cells in narcolepsy. Study-wide context: Healthy controls were enrolled alongside patients with narcolepsy type 1 or type 2. Study-wide points: Comparing one patient's CSF and blood CD4+ clonotypes highlighted HCRT- and TRIB2-specific autoreactive clonotypes. Blood of same and different patients, but not healthy controls, reportedly held recurring autoreactive clonotypes.

There are 14 residues in the CDR3. Germline loops: CDR1 LNHDA, CDR2 SQIVND (reference sequence). V dropped 4 bases and J dropped 2 bases, with 12 bases sitting between them. Only in-frame clones appear in the TCRdb table, and some are missing; sequencing was by immunoSEQ multiplex PCR. The sample records about 40,000 clones, more than 70% being singletons. Turning to this clone: The antigen is not known.

The material sequenced was CD45RA- memory CD4+ T cells from PBMCs. J is TRBJ2-7 and V is TRBV19; perhaps TRBD1 as D (5 bases). The TCR was taken from a human donor with narcolepsy. The CDR3 coding sequence is TGTGCCAGTAGTACAGGGAAAACGACCTACGAGCAGTACTTC. This sequence encodes CASSTGKTTYEQYF. The full variable domain, completed using reference TRBV19 and TRBJ2-7, is DGGITQSPKYLFRKEGQNVTLSCEQNLNHDAMYWYRQDPGQGLRLIYYSQIVNDFQKGDIAEGYSVSREKKESFPLTVTSAQKNPTAFYLCASSTGKTTYEQYFGPGTRLTVT.